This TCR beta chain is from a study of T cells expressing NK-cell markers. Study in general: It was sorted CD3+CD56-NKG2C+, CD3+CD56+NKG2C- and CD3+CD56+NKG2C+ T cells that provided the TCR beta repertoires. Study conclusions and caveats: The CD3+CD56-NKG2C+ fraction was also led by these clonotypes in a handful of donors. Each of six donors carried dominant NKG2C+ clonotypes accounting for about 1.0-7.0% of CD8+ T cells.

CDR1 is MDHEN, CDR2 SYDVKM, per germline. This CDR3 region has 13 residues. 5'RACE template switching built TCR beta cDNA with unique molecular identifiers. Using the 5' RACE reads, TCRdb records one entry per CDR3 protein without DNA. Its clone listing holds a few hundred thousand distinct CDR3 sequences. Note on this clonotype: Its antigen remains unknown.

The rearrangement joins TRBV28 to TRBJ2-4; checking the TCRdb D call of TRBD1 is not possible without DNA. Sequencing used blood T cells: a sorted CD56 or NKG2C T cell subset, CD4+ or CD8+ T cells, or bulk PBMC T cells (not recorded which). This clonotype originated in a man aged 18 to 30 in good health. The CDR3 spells CANRDRTKNIQYF.